This is a list of T cell receptor beta chains from one sample in a study of read filtering for tumor transcriptome and immune sequencing. Via MiXCR, TCRdb re-called the reads, giving one row per CDR3 protein. This table holds over 55,000 distinct CDR3 sequences, about 15% found once. The sample was a population of CD138-negative cells sorted from bone marrow. These receptors originate from a donor aged 40 or older with multiple myeloma. Each CDR3 is given with its conserved first and last residue. Fields, in order: V gene, D gene, clone size, J gene, CDR3 protein, CDR3 DNA. A D gene is named only where the DNA matches it firmly. Size values are once, few and many counts, or a class for expanded clones, and some rows have none.

>TRBV20-1|.|.|TRBJ1-1
CSARGGRGTEAFF
TGCAGTGCTAGGGGCGGGAGGGGCACTGAAGCTTTCTTT
>TRBV6-2/TRBV6-3|.|many|TRBJ1-1
CASSYAPELVNTEAFF
TGTGCCAGCAGTTACGCCCCCGAACTGGTGAATACTGAAGCTTTCTTT
>TRBV7-2|.|many|TRBJ2-5
CASRDQGLGRTQYF
TGTGCCAGCAGAGATCAGGGCCTAGGGCGGACCCAGTACTTC
>TRBV11-2|TRBD1|many|TRBJ2-1
CASSPTGDRGNEQFF
TGTGCCAGCAGCCCGACAGGGGACAGGGGGAATGAGCAGTTCTTC
>TRBV7-9|.|many|TRBJ2-7
CASSLALGDYEQYF
TGTGCCAGCAGCTTAGCGCTAGGGGACTACGAGCAGTACTTC
>TRBV29-1|.|many|TRBJ2-1
CSVVRLVTGLNEQFF
TGCAGCGTTGTTCGGCTTGTAACAGGGCTGAATGAGCAGTTCTTC
>TRBV2|TRBD1|many|TRBJ2-1
CASSGEGADGEQFF
TGTGCCAGCAGCGGAGAGGGGGCAGATGGTGAGCAGTTCTTC
>TRBV29-1|.|many|TRBJ2-1
CSVESPSASSYNEQFF
TGCAGCGTTGAATCGCCCAGCGCCTCCTCCTACAATGAGCAGTTCTTC
>TRBV27|.|few|TRBJ2-7
CASSFRGVYEQYF
TGTGCCAGCAGTTTCAGGGGGGTCTACGAGCAGTACTTC
>TRBV29-1|.|many|TRBJ2-3
CSVEDPSRGTDTQYF
TGCAGCGTTGAAGATCCTAGCCGCGGTACAGATACGCAGTATTTT
>TRBV11-2|TRBD1|few|TRBJ2-6
CASSSDRFNVLTF
TGTGCCAGCAGCTCGGACAGGTTCAACGTCCTGACTTTC
>TRBV27|.|large|TRBJ2-7
CASSGELTSYEQYF
TGTGCCAGCAGTGGGGAACTGACTTCCTACGAGCAGTACTTC
>TRBV30|TRBD2|few|TRBJ2-2
CAWKPSGRNTGELFF
TGTGCCTGGAAGCCTAGCGGGAGGAACACCGGGGAGCTGTTTTTT
>TRBV7-2|.|many|TRBJ2-2
CASSLEIGELFF
TGTGCCAGCAGCTTAGAAATCGGGGAGCTGTTTTTT
>TRBV6-2/TRBV6-3|.|many|TRBJ2-7
CASSYSSEGGNEQYF
TGTGCCAGCAGTTACTCGTCGGAAGGGGGAAACGAGCAGTACTTC
>TRBV3-1|TRBD1|.|TRBJ2-3
CASSLQGAGTDTQYF
TGTGCCAGCAGCCTCCAGGGGGCCGGTACAGATACGCAGTATTTT
>TRBV20-1|TRBD1|many|TRBJ2-7
CSAPRTGYYEQYF
TGCAGTGCTCCTCGGACAGGCTACTACGAGCAGTACTTC